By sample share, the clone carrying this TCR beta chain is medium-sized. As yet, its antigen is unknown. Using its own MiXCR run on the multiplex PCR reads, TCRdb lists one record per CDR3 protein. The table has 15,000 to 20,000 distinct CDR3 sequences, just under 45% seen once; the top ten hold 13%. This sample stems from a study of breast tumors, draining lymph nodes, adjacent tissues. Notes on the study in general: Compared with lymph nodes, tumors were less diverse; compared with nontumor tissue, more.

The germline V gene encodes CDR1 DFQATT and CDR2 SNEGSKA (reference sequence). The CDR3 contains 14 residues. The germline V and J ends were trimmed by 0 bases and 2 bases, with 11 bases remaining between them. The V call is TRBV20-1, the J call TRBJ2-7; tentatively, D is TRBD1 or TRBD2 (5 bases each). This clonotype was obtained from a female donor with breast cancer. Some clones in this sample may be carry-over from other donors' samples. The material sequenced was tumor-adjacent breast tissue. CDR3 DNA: TGCAGTGCTAGAGATCGGATGGGGGCCTACGAGCAGTACTTC. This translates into CSARDRMGAYEQYF.